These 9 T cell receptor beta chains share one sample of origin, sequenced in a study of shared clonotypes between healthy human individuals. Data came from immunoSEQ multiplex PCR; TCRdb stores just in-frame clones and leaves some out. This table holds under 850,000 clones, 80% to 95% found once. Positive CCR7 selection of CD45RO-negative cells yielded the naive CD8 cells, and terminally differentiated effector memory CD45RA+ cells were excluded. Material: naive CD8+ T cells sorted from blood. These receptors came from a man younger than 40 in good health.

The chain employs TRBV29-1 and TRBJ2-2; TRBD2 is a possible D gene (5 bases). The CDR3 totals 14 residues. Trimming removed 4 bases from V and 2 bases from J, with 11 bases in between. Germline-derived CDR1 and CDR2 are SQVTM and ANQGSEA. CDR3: CSVVLAHNTGELFF. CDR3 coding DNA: TGCAGCGTTGTTCTAGCACATAACACCGGGGAGCTGTTTTTT.

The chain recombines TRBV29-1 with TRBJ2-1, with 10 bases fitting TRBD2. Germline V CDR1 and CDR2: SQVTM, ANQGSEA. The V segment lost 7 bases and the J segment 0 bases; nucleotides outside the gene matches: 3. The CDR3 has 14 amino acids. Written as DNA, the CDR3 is TGCAGCGCCCCTAGCGGGAGCTCCTACAATGAGCAGTTCTTC. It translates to CSAPSGSSYNEQFF.

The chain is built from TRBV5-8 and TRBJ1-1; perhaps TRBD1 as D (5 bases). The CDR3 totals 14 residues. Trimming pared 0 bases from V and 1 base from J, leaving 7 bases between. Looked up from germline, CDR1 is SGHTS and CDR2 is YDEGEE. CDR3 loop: CASSLVRGNTEAFF. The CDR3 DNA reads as TGTGCCAGCAGCTTGGTGAGGGGGAACACTGAAGCTTTCTTT.

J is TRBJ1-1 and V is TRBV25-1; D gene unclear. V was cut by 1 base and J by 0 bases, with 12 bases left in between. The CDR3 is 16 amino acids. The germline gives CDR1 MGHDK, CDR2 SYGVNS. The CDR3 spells CASSESGRALNTEAFF. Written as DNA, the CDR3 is TGTGCCAGCAGTGAATCAGGACGGGCATTGAACACTGAAGCTTTCTTT.

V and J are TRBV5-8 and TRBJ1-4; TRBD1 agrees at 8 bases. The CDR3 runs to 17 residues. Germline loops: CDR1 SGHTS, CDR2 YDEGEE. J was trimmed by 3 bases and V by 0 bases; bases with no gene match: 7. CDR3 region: CASSLDQGAPANEKLFF. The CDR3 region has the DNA TGTGCCAGCAGCTTGGATCAGGGGGCGCCGGCTAATGAAAAACTGTTTTTT.

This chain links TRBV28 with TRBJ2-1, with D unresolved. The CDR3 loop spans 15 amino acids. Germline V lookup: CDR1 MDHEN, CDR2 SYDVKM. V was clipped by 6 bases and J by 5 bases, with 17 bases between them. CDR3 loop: CASRNSPQANNEQFF. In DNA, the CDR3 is TGTGCCAGCAGGAACTCCCCTCAGGCTAACAATGAGCAGTTCTTC. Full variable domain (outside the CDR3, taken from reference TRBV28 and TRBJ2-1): DVKVTQSSRYLVKRTGEKVFLECVQDMDHENMFWYRQDPGLGLRLIYFSYDVKMKEKGDIPEGYSVSREKKERFSLILESASTNQTSMYLCASRNSPQANNEQFFGPGTRLTVL.

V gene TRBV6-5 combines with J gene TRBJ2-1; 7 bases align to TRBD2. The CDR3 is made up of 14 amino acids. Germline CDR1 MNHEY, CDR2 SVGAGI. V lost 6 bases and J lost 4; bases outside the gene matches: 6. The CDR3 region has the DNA TGTGCCAGCAGAGGGCTAGCGGATTACAATGAGCAGTTCTTC. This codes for CASRGLADYNEQFF.

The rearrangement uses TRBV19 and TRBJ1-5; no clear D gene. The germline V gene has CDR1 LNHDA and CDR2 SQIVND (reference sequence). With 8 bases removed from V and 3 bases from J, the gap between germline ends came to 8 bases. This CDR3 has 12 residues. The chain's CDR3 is CASGPFNQPQHF. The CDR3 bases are TGTGCCAGTGGACCTTTCAATCAGCCCCAGCATTTT.

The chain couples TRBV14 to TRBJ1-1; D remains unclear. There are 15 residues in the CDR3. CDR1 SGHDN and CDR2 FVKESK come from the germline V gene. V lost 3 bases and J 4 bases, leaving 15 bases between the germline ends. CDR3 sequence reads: CASSQWAQAGTEAFF. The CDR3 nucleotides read TGTGCCAGCAGCCAGTGGGCTCAGGCGGGCACTGAAGCTTTCTTT. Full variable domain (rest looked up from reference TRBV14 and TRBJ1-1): EAGVTQFPSHSVIEKGQTVTLRCDPISGHDNLYWYRRVMGKEIKFLLHFVKESKQDESGMPNNRFLAERTGGTYSTLKVQPAELEDSGVYFCASSQWAQAGTEAFFGQGTRLTVV.